These 28 T cell receptor beta chains were sequenced from one sample in a study of cytomegalovirus exposure and HLA in healthy donors. The PCR made use of 60 Vbeta and 13 Jbeta primers. TCRdb's copy holds only in-frame clones and misses some; the assay was immunoSEQ multiplex PCR. The sample carries about 130,000 clones, over 70% recorded once. Sequencing was performed on PBMCs. The source is a woman aged 40 to 49 in good health and CMV-seronegative.

The J gene is TRBJ1-2, the V gene TRBV7-9; weak D call: TRBD1 (6 bases). Deletions cut 5 bases from V and 4 bases from J, with 17 bases between. This CDR3 has 15 residues. CDR1 and CDR2 from the germline V gene are SEHNR and FQNEAQ (reference sequence). The CDR3 spells CASSPTGRVSYGYTF. In DNA form, the CDR3 reads TGTGCCAGCAGCCCAACAGGGAGGGTAAGCTATGGCTACACCTTC.

The J gene is TRBJ1-4, the V gene TRBV5-1, with D perhaps TRBD1 (5 bases). The CDR3 has 13 amino acids. Per the germline V gene, CDR1 is SGHRS and CDR2 is YFSETQ. The germline V and J ends were trimmed by 4 bases and 7 bases, with 11 bases remaining between them. The CDR3 DNA sequence: TGCGCCAGCAGCCCGGGGGAGGGTGAAAAACTGTTTTTT. As protein: CASSPGEGEKLFF. Filled out from reference TRBV5-1 and TRBJ1-4, the complete variable domain reads KAGVTQTPRYLIKTRGQQVTLSCSPISGHRSVSWYQQTPGQGLQFLFEYFSETQRNKGNFPGRFSGRQFSNSRSEMNVSTLELGDSALYLCASSPGEGEKLFFGSGTQLSVL.

The chain links TRBV5-1 to TRBJ2-1; 13 bases are shared with TRBD2. Germline-derived CDR1 and CDR2 are SGHRS and YFSETQ. CDR3 size: 16 residues. The junction had 9 bases not matched to a gene; V was cut back by 4 bases and J by 8 bases. CDR3 region: CASSPTSGGASYEQFF. CDR3 in DNA: TGCGCCAGCAGCCCCACTAGCGGGGGGGCAAGCTATGAGCAGTTCTTC.

The chain combines TRBV19 with TRBJ2-1; 7 bases agree with TRBD2. J gave up 9 bases and V 7 bases, and 12 bases lay outside the gene matches. Per germline, CDR1 LNHDA and CDR2 SQIVND (reference sequence). This CDR3 has 14 residues. The CDR3 region is CASMGDYPRFEQFF. Written as DNA, the CDR3 is TGTGCCAGTATGGGGGACTACCCCCGCTTTGAGCAGTTCTTC.

J is TRBJ1-2 and V is TRBV7-8; D gene uncertain. Trimming stripped 2 bases from V and 2 bases from J, with 9 bases between. There are 14 residues in the CDR3. Germline V lookup: CDR1 SGHVS, CDR2 FQNEAQ. In DNA form, the CDR3 reads TGTGCCAGCAGCTTATGGGCAGGCAACTATGGCTACACCTTC. Amino acid sequence: CASSLWAGNYGYTF. The full variable domain, completed using reference TRBV7-8 and TRBJ1-2, is GAGVSQSPRYKVAKRGQDVALRCDPISGHVSLFWYQQALGQGPEFLTYFQNEAQLDKSGLPSDRFFAERPEGSVSTLKIQRTQQEDSAVYLCASSLWAGNYGYTFGSGTRLTVV.

Details on this clone: At the DNA level, this CDR3 is encoded by other sequences in the same sample as well. The V call is TRBV7-8, the J call TRBJ1-2; the match to TRBD1 covers 7 bases. Germline-derived CDR1 and CDR2 are SGHVS and FQNEAQ. Trimming at V came to 6 bases and at J to 7 bases, leaving 11 bases not matched to a gene. This CDR3 region has 14 residues. The CDR3 nucleotides read TGTGCCAGCAGTCCCGATCCGACAGGGAGTGGCTACACCTTC. Encoded protein: CASSPDPTGSGYTF.

V and J are TRBV29-1 and TRBJ1-3; D is unclear. The CDR3 is 12 amino acids. Trimming took off 7 bases at V and 3 bases at J, with 10 bases between the two ends. Germline V gene lookup returns CDR1 SQVTM and CDR2 ANQGSEA. CDR3 sequence (DNA): TGCAGCGCCGGTTCCTTTGGAAACACCATATATTTT. Protein product: CSAGSFGNTIYF.

This chain joins TRBV29-1 and TRBJ2-7, with D tentatively TRBD2 (6 bases). V lost 4 bases and J 5 bases, leaving 9 bases between the germline ends. This CDR3 is 11 amino acids long. Germline lookup yields CDR1 SQVTM and CDR2 ANQGSEA. CDR3 DNA: TGCAGCGTTGGGGGGGACCACGAGCAGTACTTC. This codes for CSVGGDHEQYF.

The chain joins TRBV7-2 to TRBJ1-1; weak D call: TRBD1 (6 bases). Per germline, CDR1 SGHTA and CDR2 FQGNSA. This CDR3 spans 14 amino acids. Trimming shortened V by 1 base and J by 6 bases, and 12 bases separated the two germline ends. CDR3 region: CASSLGGGIPEAFF. CDR3 DNA sequence: TGTGCCAGCAGCTTAGGAGGGGGAATCCCTGAAGCTTTCTTT.

The CDR3 DNA reads as TGTGCCAGCAGTGCTACTGTGACTAGCGGGCCTTTCAGTGCGCAGTATTTT. This codes for CASSATVTSGPFSAQYF. The genes are TRBV2 and TRBJ2-3; 10 bases are shared with TRBD2. The CDR3 runs 17 residues. Germline assignment: CDR1 SNHLY and CDR2 FYNNEI. The ends lost 4 bases at V and 10 bases at J; junction bases unmatched: 17.

The chain combines TRBV30 with TRBJ2-7, with TRBD2 identical over 7 bases. V trimming: 0 bases; J trimming: 0 bases; junction bases outside the gene matches: 11. Germline V gene data show CDR1 as GTSNPN and CDR2 as SVGIG (reference sequence). The CDR3 is made up of 17 amino acids. The CDR3 is CAWSVLGGAQSSYEQYF. The CDR3 DNA follows: TGTGCCTGGAGTGTATTGGGAGGGGCACAGAGCTCCTACGAGCAGTACTTC. The complete variable domain, with remaining parts taken from reference TRBV30 and TRBJ2-7, reads SQTIHQWPATLVQPVGSPLSLECTVEGTSNPNLYWYRQAAGRGLQLLFYSVGIGQISSEVPQNLSASRPQDRQFILSSKKLLLSDSGFYLCAWSVLGGAQSSYEQYFGPGTRLTVT.

The chain employs TRBV2 and TRBJ2-7; 8 bases align to TRBD2. Germline CDR1 SNHLY, CDR2 FYNNEI. Germline trimming cut 8 bases from V and 4 bases from J; bases unmatched to any gene: 10. The CDR3 runs to 14 residues. Here the CDR3 reads CASLIAGGLYEQYF. Here the CDR3 DNA reads TGTGCCAGCTTGATTGCGGGGGGACTTTACGAGCAGTACTTC.

The J gene is TRBJ2-5, the V gene TRBV15, with 7 bases fitting TRBD1. The CDR3 has 17 amino acids. CDR1 is LNHNV and CDR2 is YYDKDF in the germline V gene (reference sequence). V gave up 4 bases and J gave up 3 bases; unmatched junction bases: 14. The CDR3 is CATSTVGTVKGEETQYF. For the CDR3, the DNA is TGTGCCACCAGCACCGTGGGGACAGTCAAAGGGGAAGAGACCCAGTACTTC. Full variable domain (rest looked up from reference TRBV15 and TRBJ2-5): DAMVIQNPRYQVTQFGKPVTLSCSQTLNHNVMYWYQQKSSQAPKLLFHYYDKDFNNEADTPDNFQSRRPNTSFCFLDIRSPGLGDTAMYLCATSTVGTVKGEETQYFGPGTRLLVL.

The V gene is TRBV6-5, the J gene TRBJ1-3, with a possible D match to TRBD1 (5 bases). V lost 8 bases and J 0 bases, leaving 11 bases between the germline ends. The germline gives CDR1 MNHEY, CDR2 SVGAGI. The CDR3 loop spans 14 amino acids. CDR3 amino acids: CASQTASSGNTIYF. CDR3 sequence (DNA): TGTGCCAGCCAGACAGCCTCCTCTGGAAACACCATATATTTT.

The chain combines TRBV29-1 with TRBJ2-7; the D gene is possibly TRBD2 (7 bases). The CDR3 totals 15 residues. V was shortened by 6 bases and J by 2 bases, with 20 bases between the two germline ends. The germline gives CDR1 SQVTM, CDR2 ANQGSEA. The CDR3 region has the DNA TGCAGCGTGTCAGCTAGCGGACAGACAGCCTACGAGCAGTACTTC. It encodes CSVSASGQTAYEQYF.

V is TRBV11-3 and J is TRBJ2-5, with D possibly matching TRBD2 (6 bases). Germline CDR1 reads SGHNT; CDR2 reads YENEEA. This CDR3 is built from 16 residues. Trimming took off 0 bases at V and 5 bases at J, with 16 bases between the two ends. CDR3 sequence (DNA): TGTGCCAGCAGCTTAGAAGGTAGCGGAGTTGGGGAGACCCAGTACTTC. The encoded protein is CASSLEGSGVGETQYF.

This CDR3 is CASSFSGVHYGYTF. Here the CDR3 DNA reads TGTGCCAGCAGTTTCTCAGGGGTCCACTATGGCTACACCTTC. The chain recombines TRBV28 with TRBJ1-2; possibly TRBD1 for D (6 bases). This CDR3 spans 14 amino acids. Germline V gene data show CDR1 as MDHEN and CDR2 as SYDVKM. V dropped 3 bases and J dropped 3 bases, with 11 bases sitting between them.

This chain links TRBV30 with TRBJ1-1; 7 nucleotides line up with TRBD1. Trimming cost V 5 bases and J 4 bases; bases outside gene matches: 7. Per the germline V gene, CDR1 is GTSNPN and CDR2 is SVGIG (reference sequence). The CDR3 is 13 amino acids. CDR3 residues: CAWAGGAGTEAFF. CDR3 bases: TGTGCCTGGGCAGGGGGTGCGGGCACTGAAGCTTTCTTT.

In its sample, this clone was seen a few times. In DNA, the CDR3 is TGTGCCAGCGGGCAGGGGTCCTACCTCGAGCAGTACTTC. Its protein product is CASGQGSYLEQYF. V usage is TRBV28 and J usage is TRBJ2-7, with D perhaps matching TRBD1 (6 bases). Per the germline V gene, CDR1 is MDHEN and CDR2 is SYDVKM. Deletions cut 8 bases from V and 6 bases from J, with 17 bases between. The CDR3 contains 13 residues.

The V gene is TRBV5-4, the J gene TRBJ1-6; D unresolved. This CDR3 contains 15 residues. In germline, CDR1 is SGHNT, CDR2 YYREEE (reference sequence). V gave up 2 bases and J gave up 0 bases, with 6 bases separating them. CDR3 sequence (DNA): TGTGCCAGCAGCTTTGGTAGCTCCTATAATTCACCCCTCCACTTT. It is translated as CASSFGSSYNSPLHF.

The gene calls are TRBV9 and TRBJ2-2, with a weak D call TRBD2 (5 bases). Germline CDR1 reads SGDLS; CDR2 reads YYNGEE. V was pared by 4 bases and J by 8 bases, with 15 bases between. This CDR3 is built from 14 residues. The CDR3 loop reads CASSPPSGSGELFF. CDR3 nucleotide sequence: TGTGCCAGCAGCCCCCCTTCGGGGTCTGGGGAGCTGTTTTTT.

V usage is TRBV2 and J usage is TRBJ2-1; 8 bases map to TRBD2. Germline lookup yields CDR1 SNHLY and CDR2 FYNNEI. This CDR3 contains 14 residues. The V segment lost 6 bases and the J segment 7 bases; nucleotides outside the gene matches: 8. In nucleotides, the CDR3 is TGTGCCAGCAGACGAGCGGGAGCCGGGAATGAGCAGTTCTTC. This sequence encodes CASRRAGAGNEQFF. Supplemented by reference TRBV2 and TRBJ2-1, the full variable domain reads EPEVTQTPSHQVTQMGQEVILRCVPISNHLYFYWYRQILGQKVEFLVSFYNNEISEKSEIFDDQFSVERPDGSNFTLKIRSTKLEDSAMYFCASRRAGAGNEQFFGPGTRLTVL.

The chain employs TRBV5-1 and TRBJ1-1; D gene ambiguous. Trimming left V 1 base short and J 0 bases short, with 7 bases between. This CDR3 contains 14 residues. Germline lookup yields CDR1 SGHRS and CDR2 YFSETQ. CDR3 coding DNA: TGCGCCAGCAGCTTGTCCGGGGTGAACACTGAAGCTTTCTTT. It yields the protein CASSLSGVNTEAFF.

This clone has just one count. The rearrangement joins TRBV28 to TRBJ2-3, with D perhaps matching TRBD2 (5 bases). The germline V and J ends were trimmed by 1 base and 7 bases, with 12 bases remaining between them. This CDR3 has 14 residues. Germline CDR1 reads MDHEN; CDR2 reads SYDVKM. CDR3: CASSLSRGINTQYF. DNA of the CDR3: TGTGCCAGCAGTTTATCCCGAGGGATTAATACGCAGTATTTT.

The gene calls are TRBV28 and TRBJ1-5, with unresolved D. V was clipped by 3 bases and J by 7 bases, with 10 bases between them. The length of the CDR3 is 13 residues. Germline CDR1 is MDHEN and CDR2 is SYDVKM. As DNA, the CDR3 is TGTGCCAGCAGTTTGAGGGTGGGCCAGCCCCAGCATTTT. Amino acids: CASSLRVGQPQHF.

The chain links TRBV9 to TRBJ2-7; D is possibly TRBD1 (6 bases). Germline CDR1 and CDR2: SGDLS and YYNGEE. The ends were cut back, 0 bases at V and 2 bases at J, with 18 bases in the middle. The CDR3 spans 17 residues. The CDR3 loop reads CASSVAWSDSRTYEQYF. CDR3 nucleotide sequence: TGTGCCAGCAGCGTAGCTTGGTCGGACAGTCGGACCTACGAGCAGTACTTC.

Remarks on this clone: This same CDR3 is encoded by further DNA sequences in the sample. The V and J genes are TRBV9 and TRBJ2-7, with 10 bases matching TRBD1. CDR3 length: 15 amino acids. Per germline, CDR1 SGDLS and CDR2 YYNGEE. V lost 0 bases and J lost 3; bases outside the gene matches: 3. The CDR3 loop reads CASSVVGDRGYEQYF. The CDR3 DNA reads as TGTGCCAGCAGCGTAGTCGGGGACAGGGGCTACGAGCAGTACTTC.

The chain couples TRBV13 to TRBJ2-1; a weak D match, TRBD2 (5 bases). The CDR3 contains 15 residues. Germline V lookup: CDR1 PRHDT, CDR2 FYEKMQ (reference sequence). Deletions cut 7 bases from V and 8 bases from J, with 21 bases between. CDR3 loop: CASTIRLRAPHEQFF. The CDR3 region has the DNA TGTGCCAGCACTATCCGACTGAGGGCCCCCCATGAGCAGTTCTTC. The full variable domain, with the rest looked up from reference TRBV13 and TRBJ2-1, is AAGVIQSPRHLIKEKRETATLKCYPIPRHDTVYWYQQGPGQDPQFLISFYEKMQSDKGSIPDRFSAQQFSDYHSELNMSSLELGDSALYFCASTIRLRAPHEQFFGPGTRLTVL.